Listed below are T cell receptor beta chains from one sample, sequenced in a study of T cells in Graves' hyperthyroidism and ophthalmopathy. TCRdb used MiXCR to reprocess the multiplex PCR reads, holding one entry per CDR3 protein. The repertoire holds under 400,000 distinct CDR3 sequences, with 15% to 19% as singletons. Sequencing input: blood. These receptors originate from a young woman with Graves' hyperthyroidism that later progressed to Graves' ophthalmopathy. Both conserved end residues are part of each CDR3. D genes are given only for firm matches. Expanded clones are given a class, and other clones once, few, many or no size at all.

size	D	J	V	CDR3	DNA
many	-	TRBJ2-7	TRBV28	CASRVIAFHSYEQYF	TGTGCCAGCAGGGTTATAGCGTTCCACTCCTACGAGCAGTACTTC
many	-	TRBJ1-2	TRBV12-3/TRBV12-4	CASSRRQAANYGYTF	TGTGCCAGCAGTAGGAGACAGGCTGCTAACTATGGCTACACCTTC
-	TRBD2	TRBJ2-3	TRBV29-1	CSVESTSGVLNTQYF	TGCAGCGTTGAATCAACTAGCGGGGTGTTAAATACGCAGTATTTT
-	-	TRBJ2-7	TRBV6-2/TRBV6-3	CASSPLTGPSYEQYF	TGTGCCAGCAGCCCCCTTACGGGGCCCTCCTACGAGCAGTACTTC
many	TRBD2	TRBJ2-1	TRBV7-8	CASSLSLGLAKGPYNEQFF	TGTGCCAGCAGCTTATCCCTCGGACTAGCCAAGGGACCCTACAATGAGCAGTTCTTC
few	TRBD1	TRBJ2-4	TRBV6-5	CASSYSRPRDRGSLNIQYF	TGTGCCAGCAGTTACTCGAGGCCTCGGGACAGGGGATCGCTTAACATTCAGTACTTC
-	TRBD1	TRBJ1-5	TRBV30	CAWSAITGTGYQPQHF	TGTGCCTGGAGCGCCATTACCGGGACAGGGTATCAGCCCCAGCATTTT
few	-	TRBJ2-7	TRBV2	CASSERASGAGEQYF	TGTGCCAGCAGTGAACGGGCCTCTGGGGCCGGCGAGCAGTACTTC
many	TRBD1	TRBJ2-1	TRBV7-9	CASSLPGQGVNEQFF	TGTGCCAGCAGCCTACCGGGACAGGGGGTCAATGAGCAGTTCTTC
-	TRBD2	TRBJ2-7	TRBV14	CASSWGGRPYEQYF	TGTGCCAGCAGCTGGGGAGGGAGGCCCTACGAGCAGTACTTC
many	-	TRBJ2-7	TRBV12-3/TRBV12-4	CASSLDFYEQYF	TGTGCCAGCAGTTTGGACTTCTACGAGCAGTACTTC
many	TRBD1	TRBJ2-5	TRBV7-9	CASSLGANRDRVSETQYF	TGTGCCAGCAGCTTGGGGGCCAACCGGGACAGGGTCTCGGAGACCCAGTACTTC
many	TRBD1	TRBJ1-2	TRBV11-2	CASSTGTGNSYTF	TGTGCCAGCAGCACCGGGACAGGGAACTCCTACACCTTC
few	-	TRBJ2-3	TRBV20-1	CSARDLWDGAGKPDTQYF	TGCAGTGCTAGAGACCTGTGGGACGGGGCGGGGAAGCCGGATACGCAGTATTTT
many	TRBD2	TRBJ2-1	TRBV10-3	CAIGSEPSGNNEQFF	TGTGCCATCGGGTCGGAGCCTAGCGGGAACAATGAGCAGTTCTTC
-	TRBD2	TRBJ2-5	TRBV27	CASSSLAAQETQYF	TGTGCCAGCAGTTCACTAGCGGCCCAAGAGACCCAGTACTTC
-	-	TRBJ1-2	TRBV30	CAWSGRNYGYTF	TGTGCCTGGAGCGGTAGAAACTATGGCTACACCTTC
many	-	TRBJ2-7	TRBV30	CAWSAQDEQYF	TGTGCCTGGAGTGCGCAGGATGAGCAGTACTTC
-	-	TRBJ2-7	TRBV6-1	CASSWLYEQYF	TGTGCCAGCAGTTGGCTCTACGAGCAGTACTTC
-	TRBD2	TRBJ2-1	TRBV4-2	CASSRTREASYEQFF	TGTGCCAGCAGCCGGACTAGGGAGGCTTCCTACGAGCAGTTCTTC
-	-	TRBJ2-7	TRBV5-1	CASSQTDRSQQYF	TGCGCCAGCAGTCAGACAGACCGGAGTCAGCAGTACTTC
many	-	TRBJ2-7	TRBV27	CASTTPRGGPNTYEQYF	TGTGCCAGCACCACCCCTAGGGGTGGACCCAACACTTACGAGCAGTACTTC
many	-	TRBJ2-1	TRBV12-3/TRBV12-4	CASSTGTKNNEQFF	TGTGCCAGCAGTACCGGGACGAAGAACAATGAGCAGTTCTTC
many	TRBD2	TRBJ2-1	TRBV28	CASSLPTSGRPDEQFF	TGTGCCAGCAGCCTGCCGACTAGCGGGAGGCCCGATGAGCAGTTCTTC
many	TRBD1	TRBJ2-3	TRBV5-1	CASSSGQGKDTQYF	TGCGCCAGCAGCTCGGGACAGGGGAAAGATACGCAGTATTTT
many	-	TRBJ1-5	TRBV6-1	CASSDGGPFSNQPQHF	TGTGCCAGCAGTGATGGGGGACCTTTTAGCAATCAGCCCCAGCATTTT
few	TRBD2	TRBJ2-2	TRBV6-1	CASSPVGGTTGELFF	TGTGCCAGCAGCCCCGTGGGGGGGACCACCGGGGAGCTGTTTTTT
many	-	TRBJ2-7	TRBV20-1	CSANSGLSYEQYF	TGCAGTGCCAACTCCGGCCTCTCCTACGAGCAGTACTTC
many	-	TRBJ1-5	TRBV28	CASSLPATGNQPQHF	TGTGCCAGCAGTTTGCCCGCCACAGGCAATCAGCCCCAGCATTTT
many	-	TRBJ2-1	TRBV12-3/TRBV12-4	CASTREGSRSEQFF	TGTGCCAGCACCCGAGAGGGATCTCGGAGTGAGCAGTTCTTC